This TCR beta chain was retrieved from a study of tumor-infiltrating lymphocytes in primary liver carcinoma. Study-wide findings and caveats: Paired tumor-adjacent and tumor-blood samples overlapped less than tumor region pairs did.

Concerning this clonotype itself: As yet, its antigen is unknown.

The CDR3 totals 15 residues. V lost 4 bases, J lost 5 bases, and 15 bases lay in between. Germline CDR1 SGHAT, CDR2 FQDESV (reference sequence). Taking about 18-32 mg of unsorted bulk tissue, the authors co-extracted RNA and DNA. Synthesis of TCR beta cDNA was carried out from approximately 0.55 ug total RNA with a constant-region primer. TCR beta libraries came from three nested multiplex PCR rounds using slightly modified ARM-PCR. The study ran its first two PCR rounds for roughly 11 cycles each, using TRBV1-TRBV30 forward primers and a C-beta reverse primer. TCRdb fed the multiplex PCR reads into MiXCR, producing one record per CDR3 protein. The sample lists approximately 45,000 distinct CDR3 sequences, about three quarters occurring once.

The chain couples TRBV11-1 to TRBJ2-1; D unresolved. Sequencing used liver tumor tissue from sampling region 2. Described subset: tumor region T2, inferior pole. The source of this sequence is a man in his forties with primary liver carcinoma and hepatitis B virus infection. The CDR3 protein is CASSYQGPPDNEQFF. The CDR3 region has the DNA TGTGCCAGCAGCTACCAAGGACCGCCGGACAATGAGCAGTTCTTC.